The clone carrying this T cell receptor (beta chain) came up a few times. The antigen is undetermined. The data were obtained in a study of cytomegalovirus exposure and HLA in healthy donors. General study points: Confirmation in vitro established that a few CMV-associated chains were specific for CMV antigens. Later, TCR association rates were found to vary by HLA locus, highest for DRB1 and lowest for HLA-C.

The CDR3 loop spans 13 amino acids. The V end lost 4 bases, the J end lost 3 bases, and 9 bases lay between the germline ends. The germline V gene has CDR1 SGHDN and CDR2 FVKESK. The PCR employed 60 Vbeta primers together with 13 Jbeta primers. Some clones are missing from TCRdb's copy, which holds only in-frame ones; the method was immunoSEQ multiplex PCR. The table records about 130,000 clones, over 70% of them present only once. The TCR originated in a man aged 35-49 years in good health and CMV-seronegative. The chain carries TRBV14 and TRBJ1-1; perhaps TRBD1 as D (5 bases). Sequencing was done on a sample of PBMCs. In DNA form, the CDR3 reads TGTGCCAGCAGCCGACGACAGTACACTGAAGCTTTCTTT. This sequence encodes CASSRRQYTEAFF.